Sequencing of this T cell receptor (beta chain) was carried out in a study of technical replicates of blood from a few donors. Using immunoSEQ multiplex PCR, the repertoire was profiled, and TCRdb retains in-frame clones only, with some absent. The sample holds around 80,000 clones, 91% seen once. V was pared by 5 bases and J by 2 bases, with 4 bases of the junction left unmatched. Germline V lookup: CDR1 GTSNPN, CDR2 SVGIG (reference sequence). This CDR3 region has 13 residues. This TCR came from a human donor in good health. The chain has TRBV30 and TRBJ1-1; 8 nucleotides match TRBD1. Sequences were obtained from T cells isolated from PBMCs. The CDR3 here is CAWGTGGNTEAFF. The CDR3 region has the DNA TGTGCCTGGGGGACAGGAGGTAACACTGAAGCTTTCTTT. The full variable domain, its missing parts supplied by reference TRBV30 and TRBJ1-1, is SQTIHQWPATLVQPVGSPLSLECTVEGTSNPNLYWYRQAAGRGLQLLFYSVGIGQISSEVPQNLSASRPQDRQFILSSKKLLLSDSGFYLCAWGTGGNTEAFFGQGTRLTVV.